This T cell receptor (beta chain) emerged from a study of T cell changes during pregnancy in multiple sclerosis. Profiled with immunoSEQ multiplex PCR; TCRdb holds only in-frame clones, not every one. The repertoire holds 60,000 to 70,000 clones, with 92% as singletons. The CDR3 has 14 residues. The V gene end was trimmed by 6 bases and the J gene end by 3 bases; junction bases not matched to a gene: 2. Germline V CDR1 and CDR2: MRHNA, SNTAGT. The chain carries TRBV6-4 and TRBJ2-2, with 9 bases that match TRBD1. The TCR was taken from a female donor in good health, enrolled as a control in a pregnancy study. The sample in question was peripheral blood, obtained in the second trimester of pregnancy. This CDR3 reads CASRRDRDTGELFF. The CDR3, as DNA: TGTGCCAGCAGGAGGGACAGGGACACCGGGGAGCTGTTTTTT.